This entry concerns a single TCR beta chain. These data are taken from a study of PD-L1 blockade in urothelial cancer. Across the whole study: Patients started atezolizumab around 2014, 1,200 mg intravenously every 3 weeks. In terms of prior chemotherapy, patients had received 0 to 3 regimens.

The patients had locally advanced or metastatic urothelial carcinoma. CDR3 length: 18 amino acids. Germline V gene sequence: CDR1 SGHDN, CDR2 FVKESK. V was clipped by 0 bases and J by 0 bases, with 18 bases between them. Libraries were prepared by immunoSEQ multiplex PCR; TCRdb keeps only in-frame clonotypes and omits some of them. The sample records approximately 110,000 clones, around 85% being singletons. J is TRBJ2-7 and V is TRBV14; no reliable D call. The sequences come from PBMCs, collected around atezolizumab (anti-PD-L1) treatment. The origin of this receptor is a man in his fifties or sixties with urothelial cancer. The DNA of the CDR3 is TGTGCCAGCAGCCAAGATTCTATGCGTCCGGGTTTCTCCTACGAGCAGTACTTC. Amino acids: CASSQDSMRPGFSYEQYF.